The source of this T cell receptor beta chain is a study of monozygotic twins with inflammatory bowel disease. TCRalpha and TCRbeta cDNA was put through two nested PCRs of roughly 15 and 9 cycles. TCRdb re-analyzed the 5' RACE reads; it lists each CDR3 protein once, without DNA. Recorded for this sample: about 350,000 distinct CDR3 sequences. Germline CDR1 and CDR2: MNHEY and SMNVEV (reference sequence). This CDR3 is built from 16 residues. The receptor was derived from a human donor with ulcerative colitis or Crohn's disease, or a healthy co-twin of an affected twin (not recorded which). Sequenced material: blood. The J gene is TRBJ2-5, the V gene TRBV27; the D gene TCRdb calls, TRBD2, cannot be checked with no DNA. CDR3 protein: CASTTRAGGIRETQYF.